A single sample is the source of the 6 T cell receptor beta chains below, sequenced in a study of shared clonotypes between healthy human individuals. Sequencing used immunoSEQ multiplex PCR; TCRdb keeps in-frame clones, though not all of them. The sample includes roughly 500,000 clones, 70% to 80% of them seen just once. The source material was PBMCs. The receptors originated from a woman aged 40 to 50 in good health. Some clones in this sample may be carry-over from other donors' samples.

This chain uses TRBV7-3 with TRBJ2-3, with 12 bases aligning to TRBD2. This CDR3 is 16 amino acids long. Germline assignment: CDR1 SGHTA and CDR2 FQGTGA. With V trimmed by 5 bases and J by 5 bases, 8 bases remained unmatched. The CDR3, as DNA: TGTGCCAGCAGCCGCGGGACTAGCGGGTTGCTAGATACGCAGTATTTT. Its protein product is CASSRGTSGLLDTQYF.

The chain combines TRBV7-9 with TRBJ2-1, with D perhaps TRBD1 (6 bases). The V end lost 5 bases, the J end lost 8 bases, and 22 bases lay between the germline ends. Germline V CDR1 and CDR2: SEHNR, FQNEAQ (reference sequence). CDR3 size: 16 residues. The CDR3 region has the DNA TGTGCCAGCAGCCTCCAGCCAGGGGCAGGTATACATGAGCAGTTCTTC. Its translation is CASSLQPGAGIHEQFF.

The CDR3 DNA reads as TGCAGCGTTGACCGAAGCGGAACTAACAATGAGCAGTTCTTC. Translation: CSVDRSGTNNEQFF. The chain links TRBV29-1 to TRBJ2-1, with D tentatively TRBD2 (5 bases). The CDR3 spans 14 residues. V lost 3 bases, J lost 5 bases, and 14 bases lay in between. Germline V gene sequence: CDR1 SQVTM, CDR2 ANQGSEA.

This clone was found a few times. The J gene is TRBJ1-5, the V gene TRBV27; D possibly corresponds to TRBD1 (6 bases). The CDR3 is 15 amino acids. The germline V gene has CDR1 MNHEY and CDR2 SMNVEV (reference sequence). Trimming took off 0 bases at V and 4 bases at J, with 10 bases between the two ends. CDR3 in amino acids: CASSLSGQSNQPQHF. The CDR3, as DNA: TGTGCCAGCAGTTTATCCGGACAGTCTAATCAGCCCCAGCATTTT.

As regards this clone: At one of its ends the junction is not consistent with the germline gene, which may arise from a read error. The rearrangement uses TRBV10-3 and TRBJ2-7; 9 bases are shared with TRBD2. The CDR3 contains 15 residues. Germline V lookup: CDR1 ENHRY, CDR2 SYGVKD. The CDR3 here is CASSEVAGEGYEQYF. As DNA, the CDR3 is TGTGCCAGCAGTGAAGTAGCGGGGGAGGGCTACGAGCAGTACTTC.

The rearrangement links TRBV19 to TRBJ1-5; D may be TRBD1 (6 bases). The germline V gene encodes CDR1 LNHDA and CDR2 SQIVND (reference sequence). There are 15 residues in the CDR3. Trimming shortened V by 5 bases and J by 0 bases, and 11 bases separated the two germline ends. The CDR3 coding sequence is TGTGCCAGTAGTGGGGGGGCTAATAGCAATCAGCCCCAGCATTTT. Translated: CASSGGANSNQPQHF.